The source of this T cell receptor (beta chain) is a study of glioma-infiltrating T cells. Study-level findings and limits: Gliomas, especially low-grade, showed above-expected tissue-blood divergence; non-neoplastic patients showed below.

This clonotype was counted many times. The antigen remains undetermined. The iRepertoire nested amplicon-rescue multiplex PCR amplified TCR alpha and beta CDR3s from RNA. One-step reverse transcription and amplification started from around 100-400 ng of tissue mRNA or PBMC total RNA. TCRdb passed the multiplex PCR reads through MiXCR, listing each CDR3 protein once. This table has 85,000 to 110,000 distinct CDR3 sequences, roughly 30% appearing once. The sequence was collected from a human donor with low-grade glioma or glioblastoma, undergoing nonglioma brain surgery, or in good health (not recorded which). Material: glioma tissue, nonneoplastic brain tissue, or PBMCs (not recorded which).

The CDR3 region has the DNA TGCAGTGCTAGATCCTCTGGAGGGGGCGCCGGTGGCTACACCTTC. The encoded protein is CSARSSGGGAGGYTF. V is TRBV20-1 and J is TRBJ1-2; 7 positions match TRBD1. CDR3 length equals 15 residues. Trimming took 2 bases from V and 7 from J; bases not matched to a gene: 13. Germline CDR1 is DFQATT and CDR2 is SNEGSKA (reference sequence).